This T cell receptor beta chain was recovered during a study of blood T cell repertoires in COVID-19. Background on the study: COVID-19 samples, acute and convalescent, were from the United States, Italy and Spain. The analysed material was cDNA or gDNA that came from T cells, B-cell-depleted T cells, or PBMCs.

The authors' processing: Amplification of reference gene primers was used by the study to estimate nucleated cell counts. Sequencing used immunoSEQ multiplex PCR; TCRdb keeps in-frame clones, though not all of them. V, J and clone size derive from that table, while D and trimming were established from the DNA sequence. The repertoire holds about 150,000 clones, with approximately 88% as singletons. Looked up from germline, CDR1 is SGHAT and CDR2 is FQNNGV. The ends were cut back, 2 bases at V and 6 bases at J, with 10 bases in the middle. The CDR3 extends over 13 amino acids. Source material: peripheral blood. V and J are TRBV11-2 and TRBJ1-1; weak D call: TRBD1 (6 bases). The sequence derives from a human donor in a cohort sampled during active COVID-19. The CDR3 region is CASSLKTGSEAFF. Here the CDR3 DNA reads TGTGCCAGCAGCTTAAAGACAGGCTCTGAAGCTTTCTTT.